The 9 T cell receptor beta chains below come from one sample, sequenced in a study of brain T cells in children with intractable seizures. The table came from immunoSEQ multiplex PCR; TCRdb's copy has only in-frame clones and leaves some out. The table has fewer than 80,000 clones, about 96% seen once; the top ten hold around 0.4%. This specimen was peripheral blood, taken at surgery. All receptors come from a boy younger than two with focal cortical dysplasia and intractable seizures.

This sequence joins TRBV6-1 and TRBJ2-1, with TRBD1 identical over 9 bases. Germline V gives CDR1 MNHNS, CDR2 SASEGT. Losses at the gene ends were 3 bases for V and 6 bases for J; bases not matched to a gene: 6. The CDR3 spans 15 residues. CDR3 coding DNA: TGTGCCAGCAGTGAGGGGACAGGGCCGGCCAATGAGCAGTTCTTC. It yields the protein CASSEGTGPANEQFF.

This rearrangement joins TRBV2 to TRBJ2-4; 7 bases map to TRBD1. Trimming cost V 6 bases and J 6 bases; bases outside gene matches: 11. The germline V gene encodes CDR1 SNHLY and CDR2 FYNNEI. This CDR3 comprises 15 residues. The CDR3 loop is CASRRDRERTNIQYF. The CDR3 DNA reads TGTGCCAGCAGACGTGACAGGGAAAGGACAAACATTCAGTACTTC.

This sequence joins TRBV19 and TRBJ2-1; 9 nucleotides agree with TRBD2. Germline-derived CDR1 and CDR2 are LNHDA and SQIVND (reference sequence). Trimming cost V 7 bases and J 6 bases; bases outside gene matches: 22. This CDR3 spans 19 amino acids. The CDR3 region has the DNA TGTGCCAGTAAAAGCCACCAGCGGGAGGCCCTTTTGGAAGTCAATGAGCAGTTCTTC. It encodes CASKSHQREALLEVNEQFF.

The rearrangement links TRBV6-1 to TRBJ2-7; no definite D call. This CDR3 has 13 residues. CDR1 is MNHNS, CDR2 SASEGT, per germline. V was cut by 3 bases and J by 3 bases, with 9 bases left in between. The CDR3 is CASSDRVDYEQYF. For the CDR3, the DNA is TGTGCCAGCAGTGATAGGGTGGACTACGAGCAGTACTTC.

This clone appeared once. The gene calls are TRBV11-2 and TRBJ1-1; a weak D match, TRBD1 (5 bases). Trimming stripped 3 bases from V and 3 bases from J, with 5 bases between. The CDR3 is made up of 12 amino acids. Per the germline V gene, CDR1 is SGHAT and CDR2 is FQNNGV. CDR3 loop: CASSFRDTEAFF. The CDR3 DNA reads as TGTGCCAGCAGCTTCAGGGACACTGAAGCTTTCTTT.

V is TRBV4-1 and J is TRBJ2-1; a weak D match, TRBD2 (6 bases). From germline, CDR1 is MGHRA and CDR2 YSYEKL. CDR3 length: 19 amino acids. Trimming removed 5 bases from V and 1 base from J, with 24 bases in between. CDR3 sequence: CASSKPDSGPFSSYNEQFF. The CDR3, as DNA: TGCGCCAGCAGCAAACCAGATAGCGGACCGTTTAGTTCCTACAATGAGCAGTTCTTC.

The rearrangement links TRBV10-3 to TRBJ2-3; 7 bases are a match to TRBD2. This CDR3 comprises 16 residues. V trimming: 2 bases; J trimming: 0 bases; junction bases outside the gene matches: 5. Per germline, CDR1 ENHRY and CDR2 SYGVKD. This CDR3 is CAISEEASGSTDTQYF. CDR3 nucleotides: TGTGCCATCAGTGAGGAGGCTAGCGGCAGCACAGATACGCAGTATTTT.

The V gene is TRBV28, the J gene TRBJ2-2, with 10 bases fitting TRBD1. V shed 3 bases, J shed 4 bases, and the junction held 5 bases outside the gene matches. The CDR3 has 16 residues. Germline lookup yields CDR1 MDHEN and CDR2 SYDVKM. CDR3 coding DNA: TGTGCCAGCAGTTTTCGGGACAGGGGAATCACCGGGGAGCTGTTTTTT. As protein: CASSFRDRGITGELFF.

The chain is built from TRBV2 and TRBJ2-5; D might be TRBD2 (7 bases). Germline lookup yields CDR1 SNHLY and CDR2 FYNNEI. This CDR3 has 16 residues. V lost 6 bases to trimming and J lost 1 base, with 18 bases between them. The CDR3 DNA is TGTGCCAGCAGCCTGGGGGCGGGGGACTTCCAAGAGACCCAGTACTTC. This codes for CASSLGAGDFQETQYF.